The 23 T cell receptor beta chains reported below all come from one sample, sequenced in a study of blood T cell repertoires in COVID-19. The protocol was immunoSEQ multiplex PCR, while the TCRdb copy is restricted to in-frame clones and leaves out a portion. The data contain around 460,000 clones, about 87% of them singletons. Sequencing used peripheral blood. The receptors derive from a man aged 18 to 30 with COVID-19, enrolled during active disease.

The CDR3 DNA reads TGTGCCAGCAGCTTGGGCGGGTCATTAAACACTGAAGCTTTCTTT. As protein: CASSLGGSLNTEAFF. This chain joins TRBV7-9 and TRBJ1-1; D is uncertain. Germline V CDR1 and CDR2: SEHNR, FQNEAQ (reference sequence). V was trimmed by 3 bases and J by 2 bases, leaving 13 bases between them. The length of the CDR3 is 15 residues.

The chain links TRBV27 to TRBJ2-7; D is ambiguous. The CDR3 extends over 13 amino acids. Germline V gene lookup returns CDR1 MNHEY and CDR2 SMNVEV (reference sequence). Trimming cost V 2 bases and J 3 bases, with 8 bases left between them. CDR3 coding DNA: TGTGCCAGCAGTTTAATCCCATTCTACGAGCAGTACTTC. Its translation is CASSLIPFYEQYF.

The gene calls are TRBV7-2 and TRBJ2-1, with TRBD1 matching over 7 bases. The CDR3 runs 15 residues. The V segment lost 1 base and the J segment 5 bases; nucleotides outside the gene matches: 5. Germline CDR1 and CDR2: SGHTA and FQGNSA. CDR3 DNA: TGTGCCAGCAGCTTAGGTTGGGGACAGCACAATGAGCAGTTCTTC. This sequence encodes CASSLGWGQHNEQFF.

This rearrangement joins TRBV11-2 to TRBJ2-3; 9 bases align to TRBD1. J was trimmed by 6 bases and V by 1 base; bases with no gene match: 2. The CDR3 runs 14 residues. Germline loops: CDR1 SGHAT, CDR2 FQNNGV. CDR3 sequence: CASSLGTGGDTQYF. For the CDR3, the DNA is TGTGCCAGCAGCTTAGGTACAGGGGGCGATACGCAGTATTTT.

The CDR3 bases are TGTGCCTGGAGTTCACTAAATGAGCAGTTCTTC. This gives the protein CAWSSLNEQFF. The chain has TRBV30 and TRBJ2-1; no firm D call. Germline assignment: CDR1 GTSNPN and CDR2 SVGIG (reference sequence). The CDR3 runs to 11 residues. With 2 bases removed from V and 7 bases from J, the gap between germline ends came to 6 bases.

This chain joins TRBV20-1 and TRBJ2-7, with D possibly being TRBD2 (6 bases). The CDR3 is made up of 12 amino acids. Trimming removed 3 bases at V and 9 bases at J, with 15 bases between. From germline, CDR1 is DFQATT and CDR2 SNEGSKA (reference sequence). The CDR3 spells CSASVGRQGQYF. The CDR3 DNA follows: TGCAGTGCTAGTGTAGGGAGGCAGGGGCAGTACTTC.

This clone appeared a single time. This chain joins TRBV6-5 and TRBJ2-1; a possible D gene is TRBD2 (5 bases). Germline CDR1 MNHEY, CDR2 SVGAGI. Trimming cost V 7 bases and J 4 bases, with 11 bases left between them. This CDR3 contains 13 residues. In nucleotides, the CDR3 is TGTGCCAGCAAGAACCGGGGATACAATGAGCAGTTCTTC. It encodes CASKNRGYNEQFF.

V and J are TRBV2 and TRBJ2-3; 11 bases align to TRBD2. The germline V gene has CDR1 SNHLY and CDR2 FYNNEI. The V gene end was trimmed by 4 bases and the J gene end by 0 bases; junction bases not matched to a gene: 6. This CDR3 comprises 17 residues. The CDR3 coding sequence is TGTGCCAGCAGTGCTACTAGCGGGGGCCCGAGCACAGATACGCAGTATTTT. Amino acids: CASSATSGGPSTDTQYF.

The gene calls are TRBV19 and TRBJ2-7; a possible D gene is TRBD1 (6 bases). Germline CDR1 is LNHDA and CDR2 is SQIVND (reference sequence). Trimming pared 4 bases from V and 1 base from J, leaving 8 bases between. The CDR3 loop spans 13 amino acids. Written as DNA, the CDR3 is TGTGCCAGTAGTACGCAGGGGTCCTACGAGCAGTACTTC. Its protein is CASSTQGSYEQYF.

The rearrangement uses TRBV9 and TRBJ1-2; the D is unclear. Germline CDR1 reads SGDLS; CDR2 reads YYNGEE. V lost 0 bases, J lost 5 bases, and 14 bases lay in between. The length of the CDR3 is 15 residues. The CDR3 DNA follows: TGTGCCAGCAGCGTAGATGCCGGGAGGTTATATGGCTACACCTTC. Translated, it gives CASSVDAGRLYGYTF.

The chain uses TRBV18 and TRBJ2-5; a possible D gene is TRBD1 (6 bases). Between the trimmed V and J ends, which lost 3 bases and 2 bases, there was a span of 13 bases. The CDR3 contains 15 residues. Germline assignment: CDR1 KGHSH and CDR2 LQKENI. The CDR3 region has the DNA TGTGCCAGCTCACCTTGGGGCACAGGGCAAGAGACCCAGTACTTC. The encoded protein is CASSPWGTGQETQYF.

The rearrangement joins TRBV5-8 to TRBJ2-6; a weak D match, TRBD1 (6 bases). V dropped 3 bases and J dropped 0 bases, with 13 bases sitting between them. The CDR3 totals 17 residues. CDR1 is SGHTS, CDR2 YDEGEE, per germline. The chain's CDR3 is CASSSGTLTSGANVLTF. Written as DNA, the CDR3 is TGTGCCAGCAGCTCGGGGACACTTACCTCTGGGGCCAACGTCCTGACTTTC.

The CDR3 sequence: CASSQARGIYGYTF. CDR3 sequence (DNA): TGTGCCAGCAGCCAAGCCCGGGGAATTTATGGCTACACCTTC. This chain connects TRBV14 to TRBJ1-2, with no clear D. The V end was cut by 1 base, the J end by 5 bases, with 11 bases between. CDR1 is SGHDN and CDR2 is FVKESK in the germline V gene. The CDR3 sequence is 14 residues long.

The chain uses TRBV6-5 and TRBJ2-2, with 12 bases matching TRBD1. CDR1 and CDR2 from the germline V gene are MNHEY and SVGAGI. The CDR3 is 14 amino acids. J lost 8 bases, V lost 7 bases, and 5 bases had no gene match. CDR3 bases: TGTGCCAGCAACCGGGACAGGGGGCGGGGGGAGCTGTTTTTT. Amino acid sequence: CASNRDRGRGELFF.

The chain couples TRBV11-2 to TRBJ2-3; 10 positions match TRBD2. The CDR3 spans 16 residues. Trimming at V came to 1 base and at J to 6 bases, leaving 7 bases not matched to a gene. The germline V gene encodes CDR1 SGHAT and CDR2 FQNNGV. CDR3 region: CASSLGASGSGDTQYF. For the CDR3, the DNA is TGTGCCAGCAGCTTAGGGGCTAGCGGGAGTGGGGATACGCAGTATTTT.

CDR3 sequence: CASSLDTGSNQPQHF. DNA of the CDR3: TGCGCCAGCAGCTTGGACACAGGGTCCAATCAGCCCCAGCATTTT. The chain joins TRBV5-1 to TRBJ1-5; tentative D call: TRBD1 (6 bases). The CDR3 contains 15 residues. Germline CDR1 is SGHRS and CDR2 is YFSETQ. V was pared by 0 bases and J by 3 bases, with 10 bases between. Supplemented by reference TRBV5-1 and TRBJ1-5, the full variable domain reads KAGVTQTPRYLIKTRGQQVTLSCSPISGHRSVSWYQQTPGQGLQFLFEYFSETQRNKGNFPGRFSGRQFSNSRSEMNVSTLELGDSALYLCASSLDTGSNQPQHFGDGTRLSIL.

This chain uses TRBV5-1 with TRBJ2-3, with 8 bases aligning to TRBD2. The CDR3 spans 16 residues. The germline V gene has CDR1 SGHRS and CDR2 YFSETQ. J gave up 4 bases and V 4 bases, and 11 bases lay outside the gene matches. CDR3: CASSALPGLGADTQYF. The CDR3 region has the DNA TGCGCCAGCAGCGCCTTGCCGGGACTAGGAGCAGATACGCAGTATTTT.

The V and J genes are TRBV29-1 and TRBJ2-7; D remains ambiguous. The CDR3 sequence is 13 residues long. The V end lost 6 bases, the J end lost 0 bases, and 12 bases lay between the germline ends. The germline CDR1 and CDR2 sequences are SQVTM and ANQGSEA. CDR3 DNA sequence: TGCAGCGTAATAAGCCAAAACTCCTACGAGCAGTACTTC. Encoded protein: CSVISQNSYEQYF.

The gene calls are TRBV11-2 and TRBJ2-2; 10 bases are a match to TRBD1. Trimming at V came to 4 bases and at J to 4 bases, leaving 6 bases not matched to a gene. This CDR3 has 16 amino acids. Germline CDR1 and CDR2: SGHAT and FQNNGV. The chain's CDR3 is CASSSRDRGFTGELFF. In DNA, the CDR3 is TGTGCCAGCAGCTCTCGGGACAGGGGCTTCACCGGGGAGCTGTTTTTT.

V and J are TRBV15 and TRBJ2-7; 7 positions match TRBD1. CDR1 and CDR2 (germline): LNHNV, YYDKDF (reference sequence). The CDR3 consists of 17 residues. Unmatched junction bases numbered 11, after V lost 3 bases and J lost 0 bases. CDR3 region: CATSSQGGLRSSYEQYF. The DNA for the CDR3 is TGTGCCACCAGCAGCCAAGGGGGCTTAAGGAGCTCCTACGAGCAGTACTTC.

This clone was picked up a small number of times. The V gene is TRBV9, the J gene TRBJ2-7; 10 bases map to TRBD1. Per the germline V gene, CDR1 is SGDLS and CDR2 is YYNGEE. With V trimmed by 0 bases and J by 3 bases, 0 bases remained unmatched. The CDR3 contains 14 residues. The CDR3 protein is CASSVGDRGYEQYF. The CDR3 coding sequence is TGTGCCAGCAGCGTAGGGGACAGGGGCTACGAGCAGTACTTC.

In its sample, this clone was seen a few times. The same CDR3 arises from other DNA sequences in this sample as well. V gene TRBV3-1 (or the pseudogene TRBV3-2) combines with J gene TRBJ2-2; 11 positions match TRBD2. There are 15 residues in the CDR3. V lost 1 base to trimming and J lost 5 bases; unmatched junction nucleotides: 0. Germline V lookup: CDR1 LGHDT, CDR2 YNNKEL (reference sequence). This CDR3 is CASSQGLAGTGELFF. CDR3 bases: TGTGCCAGCAGCCAAGGACTAGCGGGAACCGGGGAGCTGTTTTTT.

This clone is a singleton in its sample. The chain couples TRBV5-6 to TRBJ2-7; tentatively, D is TRBD1 (6 bases). In germline, CDR1 is SGHDT, CDR2 YYEEEE. Trimming stripped 2 bases from V and 9 bases from J, with 12 bases between. CDR3 length equals 12 residues. DNA for the CDR3: TGTGCCAGCAGCTTAGGGGGAGTGATGCAGTACTTC. Protein product: CASSLGGVMQYF.